This T cell receptor (beta chain) is from a study of identical twins. The CDR3 is 16 amino acids. Per the germline V gene, CDR1 is SGHDT and CDR2 is YYEEEE. Trimming shortened V by 1 base and J by 0 bases, and 10 bases separated the two germline ends. TCRdb processed the 5' RACE reads anew with MiXCR; each CDR3 protein has one entry. This table holds around 250,000 distinct CDR3 sequences, roughly 13% found once. This clonotype appeared many times. Its specificity is not known. The study, taken as a whole, reports: The abundant beta clonotypes from cord blood had fewer insertions, and memory repertoires had none of this.

These data also featured in a second study, about yellow fever vaccine responses in identical twins.

The TCR originated in a woman in her late teens or twenties in good health. The V and J genes are TRBV5-6 and TRBJ1-4; D call uncertain. The sample consisted of memory (CD45RO+) T cells sorted from blood. The DNA for the CDR3 is TGTGCCAGCAGCTTGCTCGAACTTACAACTAATGAAAAACTGTTTTTT. Protein product: CASSLLELTTNEKLFF.